A single sample is the source of the 24 T cell receptor beta chains below, sequenced in a study of cytomegalovirus exposure and HLA in healthy donors (dated 2017 in TCRdb). Libraries were prepared through the immunoSEQ multiplex PCR assay. The multiplex PCR relied on a mix of 60 forward primers for TCR Vbeta segments and 13 reverse primers for TCR Jbeta segments. In its TCRdb copy, this immuneACCESS table keeps in-frame sequences only and misses some clones. Where compared with another copy, unresolved V genes explain less than half of these, and the others have no known cause. The sample profile shows about 180,000 clones; 70% to 85% of them were found once. The ten largest clonotypes hold more than 3.5% of the sample. Sequencing used PBMCs. All receptors derive from a woman aged 60-75 years in good health and CMV-seropositive.

The chain has TRBV9 and TRBJ2-3; 9 bases are shared with TRBD2. After removal of 0 bases from V and 2 bases from J, the junction contained 4 bases not matched to a gene. Germline V gene sequence: CDR1 SGDLS, CDR2 YYNGEE. The length of the CDR3 is 16 residues. CDR3 residues: CASSVATSGLTDTQYF. DNA of the CDR3: TGTGCCAGCAGCGTAGCGACTAGCGGACTCACAGATACGCAGTATTTT.

The chain employs TRBV2 and TRBJ2-1; 7 nucleotides line up with TRBD1. The germline V gene has CDR1 SNHLY and CDR2 FYNNEI. With V trimmed by 6 bases and J by 2 bases, 1 base remained unmatched. The CDR3 runs to 13 residues. CDR3 loop: CASRDRTYNEQFF. The CDR3 nucleotides read TGTGCCAGCAGGGACAGGACCTACAATGAGCAGTTCTTC.

The chain links TRBV2 to TRBJ1-5; D possibly corresponds to TRBD1 (5 bases). Germline values: CDR1 SNHLY, CDR2 FYNNEI. Trimming pared 1 base from V and 12 bases from J, leaving 16 bases between. The CDR3 length is 14 residues. The CDR3 here is CASSEVAGPERQHF. DNA for the CDR3: TGTGCCAGCAGTGAAGTGGCAGGGCCCGAGCGCCAGCATTTT.

This chain uses TRBV27 with TRBJ2-5; a possible D gene is TRBD1 (6 bases). The length of the CDR3 is 12 residues. V shed 5 bases and J shed 11 bases, with 15 bases lying between them. Germline lookup yields CDR1 MNHEY and CDR2 SMNVEV (reference sequence). CDR3 region: CASSPRGWQQYF. In nucleotides, the CDR3 is TGTGCCAGCAGTCCTAGGGGGTGGCAGCAGTACTTC.

The chain carries TRBV25-1 and TRBJ2-3; 8 bases are shared with TRBD2. The V gene end was trimmed by 4 bases and the J gene end by 1 base; junction bases not matched to a gene: 4. The CDR3 sequence is 15 residues long. Germline V gene sequence: CDR1 MGHDK, CDR2 SYGVNS. The CDR3 reads CASSASSGGTDTQYF. The CDR3 nucleotides read TGTGCCAGCAGTGCCAGTAGCGGGGGCACAGATACGCAGTATTTT.

The chain links TRBV6-6 to TRBJ2-5; D perhaps matches TRBD2 (6 bases). Germline V lookup: CDR1 MNHNY, CDR2 SVGAGI (reference sequence). The germline V and J ends were trimmed by 5 bases and 7 bases, with 17 bases remaining between them. The CDR3 has 14 amino acids. Here the CDR3 reads CASSTRDLGTTQYF. CDR3 DNA sequence: TGTGCCAGCAGTACCCGGGACTTAGGAACGACCCAGTACTTC.

Worth noting for this clone: Other DNA sequences in this sample translate to the same CDR3. V usage is TRBV27 and J usage is TRBJ2-7; TRBD1 matches at 7 bases. The CDR3 length is 14 residues. Per the germline V gene, CDR1 is MNHEY and CDR2 is SMNVEV (reference sequence). V dropped 2 bases and J dropped 3; count of bases not matched to a gene: 4. The CDR3 sequence is CASSLRDRNYEQYF. CDR3 sequence (DNA): TGTGCCAGCAGTTTAAGGGACAGAAACTACGAGCAGTACTTC.

This chain uses TRBV10-3 with TRBJ1-4; D is perhaps TRBD1 (5 bases). Trimming removed 10 bases at V and 4 bases at J, with 13 bases between. In germline, CDR1 is ENHRY, CDR2 SYGVKD. The CDR3 totals 13 residues. DNA of the CDR3: TGTGCCACCCTGGGCCAGGGTAATGAAAAACTGTTTTTT. It encodes CATLGQGNEKLFF.

The rearrangement links TRBV5-1 to TRBJ2-5; 10 nucleotides agree with TRBD2. V dropped 0 bases and J dropped 0; count of bases not matched to a gene: 8. Germline V gene lookup returns CDR1 SGHRS and CDR2 YFSETQ. This CDR3 spans 18 amino acids. DNA for the CDR3: TGCGCCAGCAGCTTGGCTAGCGGGGGCGTCAGATACCAAGAGACCCAGTACTTC. The encoded protein is CASSLASGGVRYQETQYF.

The CDR3 sequence is CASSWGGNYGYTF. In DNA, the CDR3 is TGTGCCAGCAGTTGGGGGGGAAACTATGGCTACACCTTC. The chain employs TRBV6-1 and TRBJ1-2; the D gene is possibly TRBD1 (5 bases). Germline V CDR1 and CDR2: MNHNS, SASEGT. This CDR3 is built from 13 residues. Trimming removed 5 bases from V and 2 bases from J, with 9 bases in between.

The chain is built from TRBV5-6 and TRBJ1-4; 7 nucleotides match TRBD1. Trimming cost V 3 bases and J 9 bases; bases outside gene matches: 8. The CDR3 totals 14 residues. Germline V gene sequence: CDR1 SGHDT, CDR2 YYEEEE. For the CDR3, the DNA is TGTGCCAGCAGCTCCGACAGGGTGGTTCAAAAACTGTTTTTT. It specifies CASSSDRVVQKLFF.

This sequence joins TRBV6-1 and TRBJ1-2; D uncertain. This CDR3 region has 14 residues. Trimming removed 4 bases at V and 6 bases at J, with 15 bases between. Germline CDR1 is MNHNS and CDR2 is SASEGT. The CDR3 DNA sequence: TGTGCCAGCAGTGGCCCCGCGGGGAGCCATGGCTACACCTTC. Protein product: CASSGPAGSHGYTF.

The chain uses TRBV7-8 and TRBJ2-7, with D perhaps matching TRBD1 (5 bases). This CDR3 is built from 14 residues. Germline-derived CDR1 and CDR2 are SGHVS and FQNEAQ. The ends were cut back, 3 bases at V and 3 bases at J, with 12 bases in the middle. The CDR3 nucleotides are TGTGCCAGCAGCTTGTCCGACAGTTACTACGAGCAGTACTTC. Translating it yields CASSLSDSYYEQYF.

As concerns this clone: The sample has other DNA sequences that encode this CDR3 too. V is TRBV30 and J is TRBJ1-1; D is possibly TRBD1 (5 bases). Looked up from germline, CDR1 is GTSNPN and CDR2 is SVGIG (reference sequence). This CDR3 comprises 13 residues. Trimming pared 0 bases from V and 3 bases from J, leaving 8 bases between. CDR3 nucleotides: TGTGCCTGGAGTGTTAGGGGCGACACTGAAGCTTTCTTT. Its protein product is CAWSVRGDTEAFF. The full variable domain, in which reference TRBV30 and TRBJ1-1 provide the parts outside the CDR3, is SQTIHQWPATLVQPVGSPLSLECTVEGTSNPNLYWYRQAAGRGLQLLFYSVGIGQISSEVPQNLSASRPQDRQFILSSKKLLLSDSGFYLCAWSVRGDTEAFFGQGTRLTVV.

The V and J genes are TRBV5-4 and TRBJ2-7; the D gene is possibly TRBD2 (5 bases). Trimming removed 0 bases from V and 6 bases from J, with 13 bases in between. The CDR3 sequence is 14 residues long. In germline, CDR1 is SGHNT, CDR2 YYREEE (reference sequence). CDR3 nucleotides: TGTGCCAGCAGCTTGGTTGGCGGGCTGAGCGAGCAGTACTTC. Its translation is CASSLVGGLSEQYF. Based on the CDR3 plus reference TRBV5-4 and TRBJ2-7, the full variable domain is ETGVTQSPTHLIKTRGQQVTLRCSSQSGHNTVSWYQQALGQGPQFIFQYYREEENGRGNFPPRFSGLQFPNYSSELNVNALELDDSALYLCASSLVGGLSEQYFGPGTRLTVT.

The chain joins TRBV4-1 to TRBJ1-5; tentatively, D is TRBD1 (5 bases). Germline CDR1 reads MGHRA; CDR2 reads YSYEKL. V lost 0 bases and J 2 bases, leaving 11 bases between the germline ends. This CDR3 is 16 amino acids long. In DNA form, the CDR3 reads TGCGCCAGCAGCCAAGATGGGGGGATCGGCAATCAGCCCCAGCATTTT. Translating gives CASSQDGGIGNQPQHF.

The chain employs TRBV7-2 and TRBJ2-7; D possibly corresponds to TRBD2 (9 bases). The ends were cut back, 3 bases at V and 5 bases at J, with 20 bases in the middle. Germline loops: CDR1 SGHTA, CDR2 FQGNSA. The CDR3 contains 16 residues. DNA of the CDR3: TGTGCCAGCAGCTTCGCGGGGGGGACAGGTTACAACGAGCAGTACTTC. This sequence encodes CASSFAGGTGYNEQYF.

This clone came up once. This chain connects TRBV7-2 to TRBJ2-2; no firm D call. This CDR3 spans 14 amino acids. Trimming took off 5 bases at V and 4 bases at J, with 11 bases between the two ends. The germline gives CDR1 SGHTA, CDR2 FQGNSA. CDR3 residues: CASSLLHGTGELFF. In nucleotides, the CDR3 is TGTGCCAGCAGCCTCCTCCACGGCACCGGGGAGCTGTTTTTT.

The chain employs TRBV7-2 and TRBJ2-7, with D maybe TRBD1 (9 bases). The CDR3 extends over 14 amino acids. Germline loops: CDR1 SGHTA, CDR2 FQGNSA. The V end lost 4 bases, the J end lost 9 bases, and 19 bases lay between the germline ends. The CDR3 loop is CASSSSGGQGRQYF. The CDR3 region has the DNA TGTGCCAGCAGCTCCAGCGGGGGACAGGGTAGGCAGTACTTC. The variable domain in full, completed from reference TRBV7-2 and TRBJ2-7, reads GAGVSQSPSNKVTEKGKDVELRCDPISGHTALYWYRQSLGQGLEFLIYFQGNSAPDKSGLPSDRFSAERTGGSVSTLTIQRTQQEDSAVYLCASSSSGGQGRQYFGPGTRLTVT.

The DNA for the CDR3 is TGTGCCAGCAGTGGACAGGGCACAGATACGCAGTATTTT. It specifies CASSGQGTDTQYF. The chain combines TRBV6-5 with TRBJ2-3, with 7 bases lining up with TRBD1. The CDR3 spans 13 residues. CDR1 is MNHEY and CDR2 is SVGAGI in the germline V gene. Trimming cost V 5 bases and J 1 base; bases outside gene matches: 0.

This clone has only one observation. The V call is TRBV27, the J call TRBJ1-5, with a weak D call TRBD1 (5 bases). Trimming shortened V by 5 bases and J by 2 bases, and 22 bases separated the two germline ends. The CDR3 has 18 amino acids. CDR1 and CDR2 from the germline V gene are MNHEY and SMNVEV (reference sequence). DNA for the CDR3: TGTGCCAGCAGTCCGGCCCCCCCAGGGCTGCGGCGCAATCAGCCCCAGCATTTT. Protein sequence: CASSPAPPGLRRNQPQHF.

The chain recombines TRBV9 with TRBJ1-6; D uncertain. Trimming removed 4 bases at V and 7 bases at J, with 9 bases between. This CDR3 is built from 13 residues. Germline-derived CDR1 and CDR2 are SGDLS and YYNGEE. The CDR3 coding sequence is TGTGCCAGCAGCCTCTCCCCCAATTCACCCCTCCACTTT. As protein: CASSLSPNSPLHF. Drawing the rest from reference TRBV9 and TRBJ1-6, the complete variable domain is DSGVTQTPKHLITATGQRVTLRCSPRSGDLSVYWYQQSLDQGLQFLIQYYNGEERAKGNILERFSAQQFPDLHSELNLSSLELGDSALYFCASSLSPNSPLHFGNGTRLTVT.

The gene calls are TRBV5-6 and TRBJ1-4, with TRBD1 as a possible D gene (5 bases). V was clipped by 7 bases and J by 0 bases, with 10 bases between them. Germline CDR1 reads SGHDT; CDR2 reads YYEEEE. This CDR3 contains 14 residues. The CDR3 coding sequence is TGTGCCAGCGGATCGACAGCAACTAATGAAAAACTGTTTTTT. This sequence encodes CASGSTATNEKLFF.

In regard to this clone: At one of its ends the junction is not consistent with the germline gene, which may arise from a read error. The V call is TRBV6-1, the J call TRBJ2-5; TRBD1 agrees at 8 bases. The CDR3 runs to 15 residues. CDR1 is MNHNS and CDR2 is SASEGT in the germline V gene. The CDR3, as DNA: TGTGCCAGCAGTGAATCGGGGACAGGCAAAGAGGCCCAGTACTTC. As protein: CASSESGTGKEAQYF.